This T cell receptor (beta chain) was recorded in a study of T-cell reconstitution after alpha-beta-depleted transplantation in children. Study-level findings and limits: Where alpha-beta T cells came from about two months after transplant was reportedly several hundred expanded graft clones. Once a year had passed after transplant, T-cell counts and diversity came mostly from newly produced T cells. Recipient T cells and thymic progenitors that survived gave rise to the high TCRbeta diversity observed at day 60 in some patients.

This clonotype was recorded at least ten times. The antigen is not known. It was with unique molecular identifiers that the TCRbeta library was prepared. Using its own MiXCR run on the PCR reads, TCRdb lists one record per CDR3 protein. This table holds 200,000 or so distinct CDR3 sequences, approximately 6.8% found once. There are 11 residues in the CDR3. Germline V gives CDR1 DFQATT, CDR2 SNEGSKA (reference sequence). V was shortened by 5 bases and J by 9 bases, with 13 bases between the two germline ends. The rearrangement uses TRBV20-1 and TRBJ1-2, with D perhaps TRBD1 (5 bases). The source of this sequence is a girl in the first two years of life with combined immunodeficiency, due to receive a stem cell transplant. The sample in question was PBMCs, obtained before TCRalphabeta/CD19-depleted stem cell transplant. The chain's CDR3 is CSASDSGSYTF. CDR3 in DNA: TGCAGTGCTTCAGACAGTGGGAGCTACACCTTC.